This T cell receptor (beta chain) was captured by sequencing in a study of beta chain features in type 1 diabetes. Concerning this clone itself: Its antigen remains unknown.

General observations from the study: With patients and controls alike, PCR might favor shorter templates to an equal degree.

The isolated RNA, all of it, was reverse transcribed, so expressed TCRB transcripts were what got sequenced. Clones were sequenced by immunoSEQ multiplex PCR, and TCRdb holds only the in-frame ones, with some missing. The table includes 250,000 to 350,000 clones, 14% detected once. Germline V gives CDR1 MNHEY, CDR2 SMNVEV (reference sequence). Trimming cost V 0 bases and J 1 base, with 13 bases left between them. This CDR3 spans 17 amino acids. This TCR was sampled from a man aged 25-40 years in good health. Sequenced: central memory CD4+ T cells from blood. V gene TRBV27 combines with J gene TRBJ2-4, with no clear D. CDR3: CASSLSLARAAKNIQYF. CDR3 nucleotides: TGTGCCAGCAGTTTATCGTTGGCCCGAGCGGCCAAAAACATTCAGTACTTC.